A single sample gave rise to the 5 T cell receptor beta chains below, sequenced in a study of T cell repertoires in cytomegalovirus infection. TCRdb called the reads again in MiXCR, with one record for every CDR3 protein. This table holds about 530,000 distinct CDR3 sequences, about 25% found once. The sample taken for sequencing was PBMCs. Receptors were obtained from a human donor in good health (CMV status not recorded). Some clones in this sample may be carry-over from other donors' samples.

This clonotype was seen only a few times. The CDR3 loop reads CASSQGSYSVISTDTQYF. The CDR3 nucleotides read TGCGCCAGCAGCCAAGGAAGTTATAGCGTAATAAGCACAGATACGCAGTATTTT. The chain combines TRBV4-1 with TRBJ2-3; D is perhaps TRBD2 (5 bases). Germline-derived CDR1 and CDR2 are MGHRA and YSYEKL. The CDR3 sequence is 18 residues long. Trimming removed 1 base from V and 0 bases from J, with 17 bases in between.

This clonotype occurred a few times. The V call is TRBV6-6, the J call TRBJ1-1, with D uncertain. Germline CDR1 MNHNY, CDR2 SVGAGI (reference sequence). Trimming took 3 bases from V and 0 from J, leaving 11 bases between them. This CDR3 is built from 15 residues. The CDR3 nucleotides read TGTGCCAGCAGTTATAACCCAGAGCTGAACACTGAAGCTTTCTTT. It specifies CASSYNPELNTEAFF.

The chain combines TRBV28 with TRBJ2-5; 8 bases fit TRBD2. CDR1 and CDR2 from the germline V gene are MDHEN and SYDVKM. V shed 8 bases and J 0 bases; nucleotides not matched to a gene: 29. CDR3 size: 22 residues. CDR3 sequence: CASRGRGGAFSGKGPYQETQYF. For the CDR3, the DNA is TGTGCCAGCCGGGGTCGGGGGGGCGCTTTTAGCGGGAAAGGCCCTTACCAAGAGACCCAGTACTTC.

The chain has TRBV19 and TRBJ1-4, with D maybe TRBD1 (5 bases). V lost 0 bases, J lost 5 bases, and 22 bases lay in between. CDR3 length equals 19 residues. CDR1 LNHDA and CDR2 SQIVND come from the germline V gene (reference sequence). This chain's CDR3 is CASSIDHVGRVGGNEKLFF. The CDR3 nucleotides read TGTGCCAGTAGTATAGACCACGTGGGGCGCGTTGGTGGAAATGAAAAACTGTTTTTT.

V usage is TRBV7-9 and J usage is TRBJ1-4; D is undetermined. This CDR3 contains 16 residues. V lost 5 bases, J lost 8 bases, and 21 bases lay in between. Looked up from germline, CDR1 is SEHNR and CDR2 is FQNEAQ (reference sequence). CDR3 bases: TGTGCCAGCAGCCTGGGAGCACAACAACCCGCGGAAAAACTGTTTTTT. Its translation is CASSLGAQQPAEKLFF.